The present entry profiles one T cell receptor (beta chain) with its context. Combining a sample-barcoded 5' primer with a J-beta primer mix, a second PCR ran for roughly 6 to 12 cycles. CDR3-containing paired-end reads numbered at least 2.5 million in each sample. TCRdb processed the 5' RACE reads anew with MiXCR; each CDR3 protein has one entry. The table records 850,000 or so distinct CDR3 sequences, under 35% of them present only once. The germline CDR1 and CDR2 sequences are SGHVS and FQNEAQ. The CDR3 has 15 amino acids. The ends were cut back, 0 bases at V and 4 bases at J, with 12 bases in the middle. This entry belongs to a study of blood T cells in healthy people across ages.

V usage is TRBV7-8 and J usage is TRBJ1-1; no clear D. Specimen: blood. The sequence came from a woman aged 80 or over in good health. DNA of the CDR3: TGTGCCAGCAGCTTAGCGGGCCAGAGTGTCACTGAAGCTTTCTTT. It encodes CASSLAGQSVTEAFF. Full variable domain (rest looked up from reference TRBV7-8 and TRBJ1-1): GAGVSQSPRYKVAKRGQDVALRCDPISGHVSLFWYQQALGQGPEFLTYFQNEAQLDKSGLPSDRFFAERPEGSVSTLKIQRTQQEDSAVYLCASSLAGQSVTEAFFGQGTRLTVV.